Below, one T cell receptor (beta chain) is given with its context. This clonotype has only a few counts. Its antigen is still unknown. No clone much larger than this one lies a single base away; base qualities are absent. The CDR3 holds 10 amino acids from the cysteine to the phenylalanine. The retained sequence is limited to the CDR3, 30 bases, with the frame set at the first base. Per the germline V gene, SQVTM is the CDR1 and ANQGSEA is the CDR2. At the junction V is shortened by 5 bases and J by 5 bases, with 7 bases in between. Donors were 40 or so systemically healthy Caucasian individuals from Russia aged roughly 6 to 100 years. Each donor gave ten milliliters of peripheral blood, collected into EDTA-treated Vacutainer tubes. Ficoll-Paque density-gradient centrifugation was used to isolate PBMCs, with at least 6.5 million per sample. Trizol reagent was used to extract total RNA from PBMCs, with at least 5 micrograms per sample. The percentages of naive CD45RAhigh/CD27high T cells were determined by flow cytometry on a PBMC aliquot from every donor.

This sample was included in a study of blood T cells in healthy people across ages (dated by TCRdb to 2013 to 2016). Some background on the complete study: Template switching captured roughly one uniquely barcoded TCR beta cDNA molecule per two T cells in model experiments. Using deep sequencing normalized with unique cDNA molecular identifiers, the study measured how TCR beta repertoire diversity changes with age. Donors were grouped into four age groups: young (average roughly 17 years), middle-aged (around 39), aged (about 60) and long-lived (around 80). To avoid experimental bias, donors of different ages were distributed randomly across sequencing lanes. The study analyzed two additional independent replicas of 1 million unique cDNA reads from the same blood draw for two donors, one aged 18 to 30 and one aged 80 or older. General study outcomes and caveats: The CMV infection status of donors was not known, potentially confounding age-related changes in expanded clonotypes. Observed TCR beta diversity per million T cells fell roughly linearly with age, and a significant reduction was already apparent by age about 38. The percentage of naive T cells measured by flow cytometry correlated strongly with observed TCR beta diversity. Estimates of total diversity based on one million sequenced T cells were regarded as lower bounds and as underestimates. Compared with the aged group, the long-lived group had more naive CD4+ T cells, fewer expanded clones and increased TCR diversity, suggesting age selection. Bulk unsorted PBMC profiling prevented conclusive comparison of naive and antigen-experienced compartments.

Receptors were amplified or captured by 5' RACE. Data came from an Illumina HiSeq 2500. The second PCR ran for about 7 to 11 cycles and used a J-beta primer mix along with a sample-barcoded 5' primer. Each TCR beta cDNA molecule received a unique molecular identifier from a template-switch 5' adaptor carrying 12 random nucleotides. At least 3 million CDR3-containing paired-end reads were obtained from each sample. First-strand cDNA was synthesized from all RNA with the Mint cDNA synthesis kit, primed by a TRBC-specific oligonucleotide. Following uracil-DNA glycosylase treatment, a first 18-cycle PCR with universal primers M1SS and BC2_uni_R was performed on all cDNA. The original pipeline was this. Normalization of each sample was performed by random selection of 1 million high-quality reads, each carrying a distinct molecular identifier. Reads with shared molecular identifiers were discarded instead of being binned into consensus sequences. CDR3 identification, clonotype clustering and error correction used MiTCR with a Q25 quality threshold and the strictest error-elimination algorithm. A nonparametric unseen species model with Euler transformation was used to estimate a lower bound on total TCR beta diversity. TCRdb reprocessed the public reads (quality trimming at Q25 with fastp, clone calling with MiXCR) and kept in-frame beta chains. Rows with one shared CDR3 protein collapse into an entry with the most common genes and DNA. TCRdb's processing, not the authors' own work, is the source of the V and J calls. The table for this sample lists under 1,000,000 distinct CDR3 sequences; around half of them were counted only once. The top ten hold 15% to 20% of the sample.

This receptor chain uses TRBV29-1 and TRBJ2-7; perhaps TRBD2 is the D gene, with 6 bases matching. The receptor's source is a man at least 80 years old in good health. Specimen: blood. Here the CDR3 is given as CSVWEDEQYF. The sequenced DNA: TGCAGCGTTTGGGAGGACGAGCAGTACTTC.